This T cell receptor beta chain was captured in a study of spatial heterogeneity in lung cancer. Study overall: Counts of TCR transcripts in tumor regions tracked strongly with a T cell module score that came from matched bulk RNA-seq.

Every cDNA TCR molecule received its own unique molecular identifier. TCRdb analysed the 5' RACE reads with MiXCR anew, one entry per CDR3 protein. The table has more than 20,000 distinct CDR3 sequences, roughly 6.7% seen once. General study points: In tumors, expanded intratumoral alpha and beta TCR counts tracked mutation counts.

In its sample, this clonotype was seen many times. What it recognizes is unknown. The time point: sample taken at primary tumor resection. Donors were 55 to 75 untreated early-stage non-small cell lung cancer patients. Material for sequencing was whole RNA from tumor, nontumor lung or frozen PBMC, left unsorted. This CDR3 comprises 14 residues. The V gene lost 5 bases and the J gene lost 4 bases, with 12 bases spanning the gap. The V gene's germline CDR1 is SGHRS and CDR2 YFSETQ. Here the sequenced sample was lung tumor tissue, taken at surgery. This sequence originates from a male donor with early-stage non-small cell lung cancer. The chain employs TRBV5-1 and TRBJ2-2, with no clear D. The chain's CDR3 is CASSHLSGTGELFF. Here the CDR3 DNA reads TGCGCCAGCAGTCACCTTTCAGGCACCGGGGAGCTGTTTTTT. The full variable domain, rest sourced from reference TRBV5-1 and TRBJ2-2, is KAGVTQTPRYLIKTRGQQVTLSCSPISGHRSVSWYQQTPGQGLQFLFEYFSETQRNKGNFPGRFSGRQFSNSRSEMNVSTLELGDSALYLCASSHLSGTGELFFGEGSRLTVL.